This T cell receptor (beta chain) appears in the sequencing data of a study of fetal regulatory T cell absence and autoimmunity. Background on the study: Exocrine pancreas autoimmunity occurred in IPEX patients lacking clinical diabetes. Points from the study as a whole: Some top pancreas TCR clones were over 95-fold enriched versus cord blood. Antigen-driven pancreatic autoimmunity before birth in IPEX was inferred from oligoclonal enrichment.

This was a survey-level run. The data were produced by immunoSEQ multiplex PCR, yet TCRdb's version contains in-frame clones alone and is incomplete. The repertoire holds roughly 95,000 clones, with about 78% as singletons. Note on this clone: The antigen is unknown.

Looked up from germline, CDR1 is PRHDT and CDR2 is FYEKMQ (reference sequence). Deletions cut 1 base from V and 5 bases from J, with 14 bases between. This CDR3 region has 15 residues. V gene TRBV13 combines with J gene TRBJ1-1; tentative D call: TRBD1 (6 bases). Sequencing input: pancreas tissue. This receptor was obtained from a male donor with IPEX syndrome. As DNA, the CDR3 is TGTGCCAGCAGCTTAGATCCGACCAGGGGAACTGAAGCTTTCTTT. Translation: CASSLDPTRGTEAFF. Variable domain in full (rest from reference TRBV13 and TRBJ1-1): AAGVIQSPRHLIKEKRETATLKCYPIPRHDTVYWYQQGPGQDPQFLISFYEKMQSDKGSIPDRFSAQQFSDYHSELNMSSLELGDSALYFCASSLDPTRGTEAFFGQGTRLTVV.